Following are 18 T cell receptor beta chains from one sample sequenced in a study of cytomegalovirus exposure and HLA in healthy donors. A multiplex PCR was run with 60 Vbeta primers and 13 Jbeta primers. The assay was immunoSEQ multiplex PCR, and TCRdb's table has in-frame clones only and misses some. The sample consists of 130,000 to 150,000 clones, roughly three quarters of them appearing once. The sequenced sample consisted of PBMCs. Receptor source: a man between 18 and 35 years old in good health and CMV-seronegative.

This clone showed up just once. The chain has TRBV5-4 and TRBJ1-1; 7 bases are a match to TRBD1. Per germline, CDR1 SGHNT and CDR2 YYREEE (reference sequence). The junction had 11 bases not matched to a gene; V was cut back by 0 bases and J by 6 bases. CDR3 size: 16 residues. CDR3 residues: CASSLGWRGGNSEAFF. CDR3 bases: TGTGCCAGCAGCTTGGGATGGCGAGGGGGCAACTCTGAAGCTTTCTTT.

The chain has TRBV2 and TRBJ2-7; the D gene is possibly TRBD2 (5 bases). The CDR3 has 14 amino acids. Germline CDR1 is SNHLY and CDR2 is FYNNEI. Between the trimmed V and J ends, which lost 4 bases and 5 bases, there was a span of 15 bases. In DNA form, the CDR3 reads TGTGCCAGCAGTGTTGCGGGCGCCTTGGACGAGCAGTACTTC. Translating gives CASSVAGALDEQYF.

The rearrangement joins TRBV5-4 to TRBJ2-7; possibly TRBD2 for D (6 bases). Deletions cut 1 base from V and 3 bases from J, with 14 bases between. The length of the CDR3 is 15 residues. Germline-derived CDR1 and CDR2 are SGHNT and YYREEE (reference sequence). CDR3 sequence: CASSLWEAEGYEQYF. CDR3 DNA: TGTGCCAGCAGCTTGTGGGAAGCGGAGGGCTACGAGCAGTACTTC.

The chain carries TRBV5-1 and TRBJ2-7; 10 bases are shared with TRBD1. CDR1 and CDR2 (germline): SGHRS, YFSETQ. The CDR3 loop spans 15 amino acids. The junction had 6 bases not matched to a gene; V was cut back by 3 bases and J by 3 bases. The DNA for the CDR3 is TGCGCCAGCAGCTCACCGGGACAGGGGAGCTACGAGCAGTACTTC. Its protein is CASSSPGQGSYEQYF.

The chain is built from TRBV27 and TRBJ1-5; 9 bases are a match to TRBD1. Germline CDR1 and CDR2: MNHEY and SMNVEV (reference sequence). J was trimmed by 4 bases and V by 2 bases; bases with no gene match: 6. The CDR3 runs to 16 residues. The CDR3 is CASSLVGQGSNQPQHF. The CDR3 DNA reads TGTGCCAGCAGTTTAGTCGGACAGGGGTCTAATCAGCCCCAGCATTTT.

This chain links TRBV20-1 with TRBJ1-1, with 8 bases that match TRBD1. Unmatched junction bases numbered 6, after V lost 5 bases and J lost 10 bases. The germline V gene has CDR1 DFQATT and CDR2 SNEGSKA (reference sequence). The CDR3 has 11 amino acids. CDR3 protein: CSAFQGASAFF. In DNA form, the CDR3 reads TGCAGTGCTTTCCAGGGGGCTTCAGCTTTCTTT.

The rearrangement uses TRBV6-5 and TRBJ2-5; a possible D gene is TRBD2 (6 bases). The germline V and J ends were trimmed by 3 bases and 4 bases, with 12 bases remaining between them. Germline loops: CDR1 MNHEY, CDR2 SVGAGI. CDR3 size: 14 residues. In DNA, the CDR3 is TGTGCCAGCAGTTATGCGGGATTGGGAGAGACCCAGTACTTC. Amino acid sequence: CASSYAGLGETQYF.

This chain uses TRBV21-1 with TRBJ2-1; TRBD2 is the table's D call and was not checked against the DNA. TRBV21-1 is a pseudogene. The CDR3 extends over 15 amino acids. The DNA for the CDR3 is TGTGCCAGCAGCAAAGGGGGGGAGCCGGGGAATGAGCAGTTCTTC. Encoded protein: CASSKGGEPGNEQFF.

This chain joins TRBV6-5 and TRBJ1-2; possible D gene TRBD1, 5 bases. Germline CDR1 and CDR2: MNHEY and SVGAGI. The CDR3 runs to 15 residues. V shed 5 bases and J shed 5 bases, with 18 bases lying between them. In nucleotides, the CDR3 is TGTGCCAGCAGTCCCGGGGGGGGACTCACATATGGCTACACCTTC. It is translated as CASSPGGGLTYGYTF.

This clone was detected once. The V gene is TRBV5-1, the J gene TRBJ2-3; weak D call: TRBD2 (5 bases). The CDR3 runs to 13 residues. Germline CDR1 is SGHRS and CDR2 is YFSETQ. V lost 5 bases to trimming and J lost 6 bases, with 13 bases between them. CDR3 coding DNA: TGCGCCAGCAGGAGCGGTGGCTTGGATACGCAGTATTTT. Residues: CASRSGGLDTQYF. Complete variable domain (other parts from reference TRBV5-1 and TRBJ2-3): KAGVTQTPRYLIKTRGQQVTLSCSPISGHRSVSWYQQTPGQGLQFLFEYFSETQRNKGNFPGRFSGRQFSNSRSEMNVSTLELGDSALYLCASRSGGLDTQYFGPGTRLTVL.

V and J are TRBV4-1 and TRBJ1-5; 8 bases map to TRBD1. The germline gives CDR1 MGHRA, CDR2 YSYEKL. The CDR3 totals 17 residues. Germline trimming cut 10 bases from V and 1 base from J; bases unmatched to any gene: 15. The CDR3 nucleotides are TGCGCCACCAGTTCGATCTGGGACAGGCTCAGCAATCAGCCCCAGCATTTT. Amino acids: CATSSIWDRLSNQPQHF.

CDR3 DNA sequence: TGTGCCAGCACGGTGTCAGGGAAAATGAACACTGAAGCTTTCTTT. Translation gives CASTVSGKMNTEAFF. This sequence joins TRBV11-3 and TRBJ1-1, with D tentatively TRBD1 (5 bases). Trimming stripped 7 bases from V and 0 bases from J, with 15 bases between. The CDR3 loop spans 15 amino acids. Germline-derived CDR1 and CDR2 are SGHNT and YENEEA.

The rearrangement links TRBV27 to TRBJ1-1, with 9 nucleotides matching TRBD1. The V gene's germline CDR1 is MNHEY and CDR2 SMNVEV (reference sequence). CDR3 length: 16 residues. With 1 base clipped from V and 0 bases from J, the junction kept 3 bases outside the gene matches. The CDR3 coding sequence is TGTGCCAGCAGTTTATGGGGGGACAGGGTGAACACTGAAGCTTTCTTT. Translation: CASSLWGDRVNTEAFF.

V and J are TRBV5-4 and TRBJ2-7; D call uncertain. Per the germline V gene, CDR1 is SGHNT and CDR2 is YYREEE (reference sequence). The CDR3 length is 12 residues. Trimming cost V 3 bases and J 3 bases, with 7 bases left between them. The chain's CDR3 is CASSYAGYEQYF. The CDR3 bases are TGTGCCAGCAGCTATGCCGGCTACGAGCAGTACTTC.

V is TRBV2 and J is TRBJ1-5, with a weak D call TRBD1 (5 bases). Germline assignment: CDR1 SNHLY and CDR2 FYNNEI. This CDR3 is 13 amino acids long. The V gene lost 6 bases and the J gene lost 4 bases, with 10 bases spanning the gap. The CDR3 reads CASRGLGNQPQHF. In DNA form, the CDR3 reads TGTGCCAGCAGGGGACTGGGGAATCAGCCCCAGCATTTT.

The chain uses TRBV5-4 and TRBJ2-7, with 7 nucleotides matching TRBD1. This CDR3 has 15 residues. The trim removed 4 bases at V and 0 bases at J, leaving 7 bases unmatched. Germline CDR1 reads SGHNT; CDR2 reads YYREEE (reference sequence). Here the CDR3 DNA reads TGTGCCAGCAGCGCCGGACAGGTAACCTCCTACGAGCAGTACTTC. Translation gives CASSAGQVTSYEQYF.

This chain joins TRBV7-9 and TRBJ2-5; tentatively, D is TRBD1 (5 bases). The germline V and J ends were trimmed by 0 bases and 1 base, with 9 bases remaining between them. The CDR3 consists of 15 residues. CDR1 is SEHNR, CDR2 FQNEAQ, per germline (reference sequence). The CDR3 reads CASSLAGAVQETQYF. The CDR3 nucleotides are TGTGCCAGCAGCTTAGCAGGGGCGGTCCAAGAGACCCAGTACTTC.

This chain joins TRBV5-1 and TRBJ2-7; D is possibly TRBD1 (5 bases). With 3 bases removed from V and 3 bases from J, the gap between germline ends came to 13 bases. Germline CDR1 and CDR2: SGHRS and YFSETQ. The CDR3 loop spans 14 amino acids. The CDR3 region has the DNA TGCGCCAGCAGCTCAGGCAGGGATCACTACGAGCAGTACTTC. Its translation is CASSSGRDHYEQYF.